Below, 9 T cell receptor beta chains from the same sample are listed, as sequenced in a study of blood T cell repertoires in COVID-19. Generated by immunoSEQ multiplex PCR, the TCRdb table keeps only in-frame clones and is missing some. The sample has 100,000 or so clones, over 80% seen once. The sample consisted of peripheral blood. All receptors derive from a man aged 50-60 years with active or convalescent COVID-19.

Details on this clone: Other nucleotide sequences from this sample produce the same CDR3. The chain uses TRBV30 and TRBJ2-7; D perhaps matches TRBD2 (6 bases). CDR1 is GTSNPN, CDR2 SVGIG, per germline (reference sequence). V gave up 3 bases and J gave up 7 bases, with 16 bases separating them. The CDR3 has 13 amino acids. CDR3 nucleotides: TGTGCCTGGAGCCCAATAGGGACTGGAGAGCAGTACTTC. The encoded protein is CAWSPIGTGEQYF.

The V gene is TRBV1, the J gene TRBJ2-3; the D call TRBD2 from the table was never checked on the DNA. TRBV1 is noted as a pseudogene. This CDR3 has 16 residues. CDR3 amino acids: CTSSQSLAGYTDTQYF. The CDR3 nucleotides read TGCACCAGCAGCCAATCACTAGCGGGGTACACAGATACGCAGTATTTT.

CDR3 residues: CASSKTNGQGAETQYF. The CDR3 DNA follows: TGTGCCAGCAGCAAAACTAACGGACAGGGGGCTGAGACCCAGTACTTC. V gene TRBV7-6 combines with J gene TRBJ2-5, with 11 bases matching TRBD1. The CDR3 covers 16 residues. The V segment lost 5 bases and the J segment 5 bases; nucleotides outside the gene matches: 10. Per germline, CDR1 SGHVS and CDR2 FNYEAQ. The variable domain in full, with the rest retrieved from reference TRBV7-6 and TRBJ2-5, is GAGVSQSPRYKVTKRGQDVALRCDPISGHVSLYWYRQALGQGPEFLTYFNYEAQQDKSGLPNDRFSAERPEGSISTLTIQRTEQRDSAMYRCASSKTNGQGAETQYFGPGTRLLVL.

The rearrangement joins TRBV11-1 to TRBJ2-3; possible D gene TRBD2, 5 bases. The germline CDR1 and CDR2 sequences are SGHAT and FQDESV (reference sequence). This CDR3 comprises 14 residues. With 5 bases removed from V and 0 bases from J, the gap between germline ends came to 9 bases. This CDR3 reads CASSGRLSTDTQYF. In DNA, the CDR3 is TGTGCCAGCAGCGGGAGACTCAGCACAGATACGCAGTATTTT.

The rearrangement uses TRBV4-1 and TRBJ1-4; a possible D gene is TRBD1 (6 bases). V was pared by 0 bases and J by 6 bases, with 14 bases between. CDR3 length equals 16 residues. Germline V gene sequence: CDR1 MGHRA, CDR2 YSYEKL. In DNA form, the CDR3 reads TGCGCCAGCAGCCAAGATTGGACACAGGGAGATGAAAAACTGTTTTTT. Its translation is CASSQDWTQGDEKLFF.

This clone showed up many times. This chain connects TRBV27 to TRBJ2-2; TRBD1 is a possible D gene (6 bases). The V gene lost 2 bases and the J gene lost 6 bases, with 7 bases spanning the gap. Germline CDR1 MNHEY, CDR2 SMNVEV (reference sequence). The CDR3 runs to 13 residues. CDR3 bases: TGTGCCAGCAGTTTAGCAGGGGCCGGGGAGCTGTTTTTT. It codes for CASSLAGAGELFF.

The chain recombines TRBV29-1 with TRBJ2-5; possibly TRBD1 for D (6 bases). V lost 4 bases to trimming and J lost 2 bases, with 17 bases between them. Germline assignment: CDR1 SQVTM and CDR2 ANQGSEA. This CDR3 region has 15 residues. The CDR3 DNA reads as TGCAGCGTTGCCCCGGACAGTTGGGATCAAGAGACCCAGTACTTC. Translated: CSVAPDSWDQETQYF.

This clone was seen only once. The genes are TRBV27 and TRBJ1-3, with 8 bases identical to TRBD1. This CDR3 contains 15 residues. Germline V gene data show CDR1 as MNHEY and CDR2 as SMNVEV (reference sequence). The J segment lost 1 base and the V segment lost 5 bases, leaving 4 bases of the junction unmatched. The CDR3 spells CASSPWTGSGNTIYF. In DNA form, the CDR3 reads TGTGCCAGCAGTCCGTGGACAGGGTCTGGAAACACCATATATTTT.

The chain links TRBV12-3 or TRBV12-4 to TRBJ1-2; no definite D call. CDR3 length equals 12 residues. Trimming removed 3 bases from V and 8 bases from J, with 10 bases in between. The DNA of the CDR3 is TGTGCCAGCAGTTTTTATGTGGAGGGCTACACCTTC. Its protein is CASSFYVEGYTF.